This T cell receptor (beta chain) was profiled in a study of cytotoxic CD8 clonotypes in ibrutinib-treated CLL (dated by TCRdb to the early 2020s). In terms of the full investigation: The cohort was composed of 11 relapsed/refractory and about 15 treatment-naive patients; IGHV unmutated status was identified in some 17 patients. Responses were partial in about 25 patients and complete in 2; after median around 68 months follow-up, about 15 stayed in remission and roughly twelve progressed. Samples at response were collected after a median of about 11 months of treatment, with a range of about 6 to 36 months. On average, each sample yielded roughly 260,000 productive templates and 80,000 to 95,000 productive rearrangements. Of the roughly 86 people in the trial, some 28 had longitudinal samples available. Cryopreserved peripheral blood mononuclear cells were collected before treatment, at response, and at either disease progression or sustained remission. Patients were still on ibrutinib when every remission and progressive disease sample was collected. What the work shows at the level of the full study, not this receptor alone: Baseline clonality exceeded that of age-matched healthy donors and correlated strongly with circulating CD8+ T-cell counts. Sustained-remission and progressing patients did not have matched sampling times, and lymph node repertoires were not examined. Public clonotypes were rare and either shrank or stayed stable during treatment, and the rise in clonality at ibrutinib response reflected expansion of private clonotypes. Clonality increased at ibrutinib response, stayed stable in sustained remission, and fell back toward baseline at progression.

Taken from cysteine to phenylalanine, the CDR3 has 15 residues. Left in the record is the CDR3 DNA by itself, 45 bases read in frame from the first base. Between the V and J ends, shortened by 2 bases and 2 bases respectively, the junction contains 13 bases. CDR1 and CDR2 are read off the germline V gene as MNHEY and SVGAGI. Each clonotype received, on average, 10x coverage in deep resolution sequencing performed on a MiSeq, where the target depth lay between 1 in 1 million and 1 in 200,000 T cells. TCR beta libraries were generated with the immunoSEQ hsTCRB Kit. Under the source paper's analysis protocol: Data were analyzed with ImmunoSEQ Data Assistant and ImmunoSEQ Analyzer, with V, D and J genes assigned per IMGT definitions. Clonality was computed as one minus normalized Shannon entropy of productive rearrangement frequencies, ranging from 0 to 1. Public clonotype analysis was restricted to overrepresented clonotypes comprising at least 0.05% of each patient's repertoire. About a dozen age-matched healthy donor repertoires from immuneACCESS were used as controls for clonality. Drawn from immuneACCESS, this table holds only the in-frame rearrangements with V and J called that TCRdb kept. Clones are partly lost; checked studies trace under half to an unresolved V gene and leave the rest unexplained. V, J and clone size are taken as reported in that table, and D and trimming were inferred from the DNA itself. This sample gives about 200,000 clones in total; 60% to 80% of them show up just once. The ten largest clones capture over 9.5% of the sample.

The time point label, read with the paper, signifies: approximately twelve months on ibrutinib. For TCR beta library preparation, 1.5 to 2 micrograms of genomic DNA were extracted from the cryopreserved PBMCs. High-throughput TCR beta sequencing was performed on longitudinal blood samples from CLL patients receiving ibrutinib monotherapy. The patients took part in an open-label, single-center phase 2 trial of ibrutinib monotherapy. There are a few counts of this clone. Its antigen specificity is not known. Base qualities are missing; no much larger clone stands one base away. The material sequenced was PBMCs, taken after 12 months of ibrutinib treatment. This receptor was obtained from a human donor with chronic lymphocytic leukemia. Rearrangement joined TRBV6-5 to TRBJ2-7, with TRBD1 perhaps the D gene, on 6 matching bases. The bases are TGTGCCAGCAGTTACGGGACACACGTTACCTACGAGCAGTACTTC. This encodes CASSYGTHVTYEQYF.